The 11 T cell receptor beta chains given below trace back to one sample, sequenced in a study of blood T cell repertoires in COVID-19. Sequenced by immunoSEQ multiplex PCR; TCRdb stores in-frame clones only, minus some. The sample yields 200,000 to 250,000 clones, 86% seen once. Sequenced input: PBMCs or T cells enriched from blood (not recorded which). These receptors all come from a woman between 45 and 60 years old in a cohort exposed to, infected with or recovered from COVID-19 (not recorded which).

CDR3 nucleotides: TGTGCCAGCAGTCCTACTGCGGGGGGCCTCGATGAGCAGTTCTTC. Translating gives CASSPTAGGLDEQFF. V usage is TRBV6-5 and J usage is TRBJ2-1; TRBD2 agrees at 8 bases. The CDR3 runs to 15 residues. The germline gives CDR1 MNHEY, CDR2 SVGAGI. V dropped 5 bases and J dropped 8; count of bases not matched to a gene: 11.

This rearrangement joins TRBV15 to TRBJ2-1; 8 nucleotides agree with TRBD1. Germline-derived CDR1 and CDR2 are LNHNV and YYDKDF (reference sequence). The ends lost 6 bases at V and 8 bases at J; junction bases unmatched: 9. The CDR3 covers 14 residues. CDR3 in amino acids: CATRANRGTHEQFF. The CDR3, as DNA: TGTGCCACCAGGGCAAACAGGGGGACGCATGAGCAGTTCTTC.

This sequence joins TRBV6-2 or TRBV6-3 and TRBJ2-3; 7 nucleotides agree with TRBD1. This CDR3 has 18 amino acids. V lost 2 bases to trimming and J lost 8 bases; unmatched junction nucleotides: 19. Germline CDR1 is MNHEY and CDR2 is SVGEGT. The CDR3 region has the DNA TGTGCCAGCAGTTACGGCGTTTCCCCACAGGGGCCCCGAGGTACGCAGTATTTT. Protein product: CASSYGVSPQGPRGTQYF.

The table lists this clone with a few counts. This chain joins TRBV3-1 (or the pseudogene TRBV3-2) and TRBJ1-5; D not resolved. CDR1 is LGHDT, CDR2 YNNKEL, per germline (reference sequence). CDR3 length: 16 amino acids. The germline V and J ends were trimmed by 0 bases and 0 bases, with 9 bases remaining between them. The CDR3 sequence: CASSQDPQVSNQPQHF. CDR3 in DNA: TGTGCCAGCAGCCAAGATCCTCAGGTTAGCAATCAGCCCCAGCATTTT.

This chain joins TRBV4-3 and TRBJ2-2; 8 nucleotides match TRBD2. V trimming: 4 bases; J trimming: 7 bases; junction bases outside the gene matches: 17. This CDR3 has 18 residues. Looked up from germline, CDR1 is LGHNA and CDR2 is YSLEER. The CDR3 sequence: CASSPRRLAGLGGGELFF. The DNA for the CDR3 is TGCGCCAGCAGCCCGAGGAGGCTAGCGGGCCTTGGTGGCGGGGAGCTGTTTTTT.

With regard to this clone: Different DNA sequences within this sample yield the same CDR3. The rearrangement uses TRBV7-9 and TRBJ2-7, with 7 nucleotides matching TRBD1. J gave up 2 bases and V 5 bases, and 3 bases lay outside the gene matches. Germline V gene data show CDR1 as SEHNR and CDR2 as FQNEAQ (reference sequence). CDR3 size: 13 residues. CDR3 sequence (DNA): TGTGCCAGCAGCCCGGGACAGACCTACGAGCAGTACTTC. Protein product: CASSPGQTYEQYF.

This chain connects TRBV18 to TRBJ1-5; D is uncertain. V lost 3 bases and J lost 0, with 12 bases in between. Looked up from germline, CDR1 is KGHSH and CDR2 is LQKENI. CDR3 size: 16 residues. In DNA form, the CDR3 reads TGTGCCAGCTCACCTTTTTCAGTAATTAGCAATCAGCCCCAGCATTTT. It is translated as CASSPFSVISNQPQHF.

This clone was seen a few times. This chain connects TRBV5-5 to TRBJ1-3, with TRBD1 matching over 7 bases. Germline V gives CDR1 SGHKS, CDR2 YYEKEE (reference sequence). J gave up 4 bases and V 0 bases, and 4 bases lay outside the gene matches. This CDR3 has 15 amino acids. CDR3 loop: CASSLAGTEGNTIYF. The CDR3 DNA reads TGTGCCAGCAGCTTGGCCGGGACAGAAGGAAACACCATATATTTT.

The rearrangement uses TRBV3-1 (or the pseudogene TRBV3-2) and TRBJ1-1, with 9 nucleotides matching TRBD1. V dropped 6 bases and J dropped 9; count of bases not matched to a gene: 11. CDR1 LGHDT and CDR2 YNNKEL come from the germline V gene (reference sequence). CDR3 length: 14 amino acids. The CDR3 region has the DNA TGTGCCAGCAGTTATAACAGGGGGCGGGGGAAAGCTTTCTTT. The encoded protein is CASSYNRGRGKAFF.

The V and J genes are TRBV7-2 and TRBJ2-7, with D possibly being TRBD2 (6 bases). The CDR3 is 15 residues long. Germline CDR1 SGHTA, CDR2 FQGNSA. Trimming pared 5 bases from V and 2 bases from J, leaving 16 bases between. CDR3 sequence: CASSAAAGTTYEQYF. DNA of the CDR3: TGTGCCAGCAGCGCCGCGGCGGGGACGACCTACGAGCAGTACTTC.

The CDR3, as DNA: TGTGCCAGCAGCGGGAGCCCAGTGGCCCAGTACTTC. Its protein product is CASSGSPVAQYF. The genes are TRBV12-3 or TRBV12-4 and TRBJ2-5; TRBD2 is a possible D gene (6 bases). The V end was cut by 6 bases, the J end by 9 bases, with 14 bases between. The CDR3 runs 12 residues.